What follows are 16 T cell receptor beta chains derived from one specimen sequenced in a study of T cells after posttransplantation cyclophosphamide. Assay: immunoSEQ multiplex PCR; the TCRdb copy retains only in-frame clones and omits some. This table holds about 66,000 clones, 85% to 95% found once. The sequenced sample was PBMCs. The receptors originated from a woman aged 25 to 45 in good health and a related stem cell transplant donor.

This chain connects TRBV5-1 to TRBJ2-1; D ambiguous. Germline CDR1 SGHRS, CDR2 YFSETQ. CDR3 length: 13 residues. Trimming took off 2 bases at V and 5 bases at J, with 8 bases between the two ends. In DNA, the CDR3 is TGCGCCAGCAGCTTAGGACGGAACAATGAGCAGTTCTTC. This sequence encodes CASSLGRNNEQFF.

The rearrangement uses TRBV29-1 and TRBJ2-1; 7 nucleotides match TRBD1. The CDR3 has 13 residues. The germline V gene encodes CDR1 SQVTM and CDR2 ANQGSEA. V lost 7 bases, J lost 0 bases, and 3 bases stayed unmatched. CDR3 protein: CSDRQGSYNEQFF. Written as DNA, the CDR3 is TGCAGCGATAGACAGGGCTCCTACAATGAGCAGTTCTTC.

DNA for the CDR3: TGTGCCAGCAGCCCTGAACCATACGGAAACACCATATATTTT. This translates into CASSPEPYGNTIYF. The rearrangement joins TRBV2 to TRBJ1-3, with D unresolved. V lost 6 bases, J lost 4 bases, and 13 bases lay in between. The CDR3 extends over 14 amino acids. Germline CDR1 is SNHLY and CDR2 is FYNNEI. Filled out from reference TRBV2 and TRBJ1-3, the complete variable domain reads EPEVTQTPSHQVTQMGQEVILRCVPISNHLYFYWYRQILGQKVEFLVSFYNNEISEKSEIFDDQFSVERPDGSNFTLKIRSTKLEDSAMYFCASSPEPYGNTIYFGEGSWLTVV.

The gene calls are TRBV11-2 and TRBJ2-7; the D gene is possibly TRBD1 (6 bases). The germline V gene has CDR1 SGHAT and CDR2 FQNNGV. The CDR3 runs to 14 residues. Trimming left V 5 bases short and J 3 bases short, with 14 bases between. DNA for the CDR3: TGTGCCAGCAGCCTCCGACAGGTGGACTACGAGCAGTACTTC. Amino acids: CASSLRQVDYEQYF.

This clone was counted once. The J gene is TRBJ2-2, the V gene TRBV9, with a tentative D call TRBD2 (7 bases). The CDR3 consists of 15 residues. The germline V gene has CDR1 SGDLS and CDR2 YYNGEE. Trimming pared 0 bases from V and 5 bases from J, leaving 11 bases between. The DNA of the CDR3 is TGTGCCAGCAGCGTAGAGGGGGGGCGTACCGGGGAGCTGTTTTTT. Translating gives CASSVEGGRTGELFF.

DNA for the CDR3: TGTGCCAGCAGCTTAGATTATGGCGGGGGGGGGCCCAGAGAGCAGTACTTC. Translating gives CASSLDYGGGGPREQYF. The chain has TRBV11-2 and TRBJ2-7; 9 positions match TRBD2. V was clipped by 0 bases and J by 7 bases; unmatched bases: 13. Germline CDR1 and CDR2: SGHAT and FQNNGV. CDR3 length: 17 amino acids.

The chain combines TRBV21-1 with TRBJ2-2. TRBV21-1 is an annotated pseudogene. The CDR3 loop spans 15 amino acids. CDR3 DNA sequence: TGTGCCAGCCCCACAGAGGGGCCGAACACCGGGGAGCTGTTTTTT. As protein: CASPTEGPNTGELFF.

The rearrangement joins TRBV11-3 to TRBJ2-3; 9 nucleotides align to TRBD2. V lost 1 base and J lost 0; bases outside the gene matches: 2. This CDR3 contains 16 residues. CDR1 is SGHNT and CDR2 is YENEEA in the germline V gene. CDR3 nucleotide sequence: TGTGCCAGCAGCTTAGGCCTAGCGGGGAGCACAGATACGCAGTATTTT. This translates into CASSLGLAGSTDTQYF.

The rearrangement uses TRBV19 and TRBJ1-1, with 8 bases matching TRBD1. From germline, CDR1 is LNHDA and CDR2 SQIVND (reference sequence). J gave up 11 bases and V 6 bases, and 8 bases lay outside the gene matches. The length of the CDR3 is 12 residues. CDR3 amino acids: CASSLTGGRAFF. The CDR3 coding sequence is TGTGCCAGTAGCCTTACAGGGGGGAGGGCTTTCTTT.

The chain is built from TRBV2 and TRBJ1-1; 10 bases fit TRBD1. V lost 7 bases and J lost 3; bases outside the gene matches: 5. Looked up from germline, CDR1 is SNHLY and CDR2 is FYNNEI. The CDR3 spans 14 residues. The CDR3 region is CASKIGQGDTEAFF. For the CDR3, the DNA is TGTGCCAGCAAGATAGGACAGGGGGACACTGAAGCTTTCTTT. The whole variable domain, filled in from reference TRBV2 and TRBJ1-1, reads EPEVTQTPSHQVTQMGQEVILRCVPISNHLYFYWYRQILGQKVEFLVSFYNNEISEKSEIFDDQFSVERPDGSNFTLKIRSTKLEDSAMYFCASKIGQGDTEAFFGQGTRLTVV.

The CDR3 protein is CASSLAGEGREEQFF. DNA for the CDR3: TGTGCCAGCAGCTTAGCGGGCGAGGGTCGGGAGGAGCAGTTCTTC. The chain combines TRBV7-9 with TRBJ2-1, with D possibly TRBD2 on 6 matching bases. Between the trimmed V and J ends, which lost 0 bases and 10 bases, there was a span of 16 bases. There are 15 residues in the CDR3. Germline V gene data show CDR1 as SEHNR and CDR2 as FQNEAQ (reference sequence).

The rearrangement uses TRBV9 and TRBJ1-1; tentatively, D is TRBD1 (6 bases). V was pared by 1 base and J by 0 bases, with 7 bases between. The CDR3 is 14 residues long. Germline lookup yields CDR1 SGDLS and CDR2 YYNGEE. The CDR3 is CASSVQGMNTEAFF. The CDR3, as DNA: TGTGCCAGCAGCGTACAGGGGATGAACACTGAAGCTTTCTTT.

The V call is TRBV19, the J call TRBJ1-5; D possibly corresponds to TRBD1 (5 bases). The CDR3 contains 15 residues. Looked up from germline, CDR1 is LNHDA and CDR2 is SQIVND (reference sequence). V was trimmed by 3 bases and J by 8 bases, leaving 17 bases between them. CDR3 residues: CASSMGQVPWKPQHF. The DNA of the CDR3 is TGTGCCAGTAGTATGGGGCAGGTGCCTTGGAAGCCCCAGCATTTT.

J is TRBJ2-1 and V is TRBV10-2; D may correspond to TRBD1 or TRBD2 (6 bases each). There are 15 residues in the CDR3. With 5 bases removed from V and 2 bases from J, the gap between germline ends came to 13 bases. CDR1 and CDR2 from the germline V gene are WSHSY and SAAADI. As DNA, the CDR3 is TGCGCCAGCAGTTTGGCCGGGGGCGCCTACAATGAGCAGTTCTTC. It specifies CASSLAGGAYNEQFF.

V gene TRBV2 combines with J gene TRBJ1-1; the D is unclear. The CDR3 sequence is 11 residues long. Germline V gene sequence: CDR1 SNHLY, CDR2 FYNNEI. The germline V and J ends were trimmed by 4 bases and 5 bases, with 5 bases remaining between them. The CDR3 loop reads CASSGRTEAFF. The CDR3 DNA follows: TGTGCCAGCAGTGGGCGGACTGAAGCTTTCTTT.

The chain employs TRBV2 and TRBJ1-1; TRBD1 is a possible D gene (5 bases). Looked up from germline, CDR1 is SNHLY and CDR2 is FYNNEI. This CDR3 spans 14 amino acids. Trimming removed 5 bases at V and 4 bases at J, with 14 bases between. CDR3 nucleotides: TGTGCCAGCAGTCTGCAGGGAACTAGCACTGAAGCTTTCTTT. Its translation is CASSLQGTSTEAFF.